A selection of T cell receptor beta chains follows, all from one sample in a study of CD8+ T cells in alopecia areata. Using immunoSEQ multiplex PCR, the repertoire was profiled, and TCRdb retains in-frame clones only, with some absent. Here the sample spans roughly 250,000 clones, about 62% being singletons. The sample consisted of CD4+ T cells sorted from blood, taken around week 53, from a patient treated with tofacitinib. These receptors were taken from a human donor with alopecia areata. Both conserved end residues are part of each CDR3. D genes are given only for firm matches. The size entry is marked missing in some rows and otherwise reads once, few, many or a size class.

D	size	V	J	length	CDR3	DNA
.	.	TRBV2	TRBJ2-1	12	CASCYGGGEQFF	TGTGCCAGCTGTTACGGAGGGGGTGAGCAGTTCTTC
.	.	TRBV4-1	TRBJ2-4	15	CASSQAVQAKNIQYF	TGCGCCAGCAGCCAAGCTGTGCAAGCCAAAAACATTCAGTACTTC
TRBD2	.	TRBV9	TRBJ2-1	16	CASSVATSSKDNEQFF	TGTGCCAGCAGCGTAGCGACTAGCTCGAAGGACAATGAGCAGTTCTTC
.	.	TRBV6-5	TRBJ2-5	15	CASSFLYQGEETQYF	TGTGCCAGCAGTTTTCTTTATCAGGGAGAAGAGACCCAGTACTTC
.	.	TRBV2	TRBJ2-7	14	CASSDWTENYEQYF	TGTGCCAGCAGTGATTGGACGGAAAACTACGAGCAGTACTTC
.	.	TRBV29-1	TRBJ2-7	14	CSALQGIRSYEQYF	TGCAGCGCCCTACAGGGCATAAGATCCTACGAGCAGTACTTC
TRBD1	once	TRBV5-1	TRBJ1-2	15	CASSHNPTGVDGYTF	TGCGCCAGCAGCCATAACCCGACAGGGGTAGATGGCTACACCTTC
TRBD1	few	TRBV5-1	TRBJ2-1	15	CASSRDRSSYNEQFF	TGCGCCAGCAGCCGGGACAGGTCGTCCTACAATGAGCAGTTCTTC
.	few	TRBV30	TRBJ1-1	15	CAWSRVSSGTTEAFF	TGTGCCTGGAGTAGGGTCAGCTCTGGTACGACTGAAGCTTTCTTT
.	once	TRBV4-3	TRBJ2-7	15	CASSQDMRGFYEQYF	TGCGCCAGCAGCCAAGATATGCGCGGATTCTACGAGCAGTACTTC
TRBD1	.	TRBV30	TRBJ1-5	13	CAWSRQGDQPQHF	TGTGCCTGGAGTAGGCAGGGGGATCAGCCCCAGCATTTT
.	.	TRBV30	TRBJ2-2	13	CAWSATNTGELFF	TGTGCCTGGAGTGCGACGAACACCGGGGAGCTGTTTTTT
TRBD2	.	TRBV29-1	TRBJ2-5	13	CSAGTSGGETQYF	TGCAGCGCTGGGACTAGCGGGGGAGAGACCCAGTACTTC
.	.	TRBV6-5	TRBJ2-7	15	CASSQGGGGPYEQYF	TGTGCCAGCAGTCAAGGAGGGGGGGGCCCCTACGAGCAGTACTTC
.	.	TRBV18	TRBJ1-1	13	CASSPGAGTEAFF	TGTGCCAGCTCACCGGGGGCAGGAACTGAAGCTTTCTTT
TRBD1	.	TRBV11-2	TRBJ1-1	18	CASSPGMWTGRLGTEAFF	TGTGCCAGCAGCCCCGGAATGTGGACAGGGAGATTGGGAACTGAAGCTTTCTTT
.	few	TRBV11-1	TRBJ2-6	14	CASSLAGTANVLTF	TGTGCCAGCAGCTTAGCGGGGACCGCCAACGTCCTGACTTTC
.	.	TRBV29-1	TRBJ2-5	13	CSVEWGRGETQYF	TGCAGCGTTGAATGGGGTAGGGGTGAGACCCAGTACTTC
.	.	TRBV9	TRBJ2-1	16	CASSVDGARGYNEQFF	TGTGCCAGCAGCGTAGACGGGGCGAGGGGGTACAATGAGCAGTTCTTC
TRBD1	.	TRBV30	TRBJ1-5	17	CAWSVGPGQGYNQPQHF	TGTGCCTGGAGTGTAGGACCGGGACAGGGGTATAATCAGCCCCAGCATTTT
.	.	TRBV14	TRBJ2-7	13	CASSQLWVDEQYF	TGTGCCAGCAGCCAGCTTTGGGTGGACGAGCAGTACTTC
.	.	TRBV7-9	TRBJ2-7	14	CASSPPIIGALKYF	TGTGCCAGCAGCCCACCGATTATAGGGGCGCTGAAGTACTTC
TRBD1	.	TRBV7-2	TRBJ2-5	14	CASSLEGAEETQYF	TGTGCCAGCAGCTTAGAGGGGGCCGAAGAGACCCAGTACTTC
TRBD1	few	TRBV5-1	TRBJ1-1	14	CASSSHRGDTEAFF	TGCGCCAGCAGCAGCCACAGGGGAGACACTGAAGCTTTCTTT
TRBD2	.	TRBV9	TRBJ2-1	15	CASSVGAGTYNEQFF	TGTGCCAGCAGCGTAGGAGCGGGAACTTACAATGAGCAGTTCTTC
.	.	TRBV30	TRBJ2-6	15	CAWSVIGFWANVLTF	TGTGCCTGGAGTGTAATCGGTTTCTGGGCCAACGTCCTGACTTTC
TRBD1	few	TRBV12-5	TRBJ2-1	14	CASGWDSSYNEQFF	TGTGCTAGTGGTTGGGACAGCTCCTACAATGAGCAGTTCTTC
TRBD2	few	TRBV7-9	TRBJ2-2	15	CASSRTSANTGELFF	TGTGCCAGCAGCCGGACTAGCGCGAACACCGGGGAGCTGTTTTTT
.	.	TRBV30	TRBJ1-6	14	CAWSQRGGDSPLHF	TGTGCCTGGAGTCAACGGGGTGGCGATTCACCCCTCCACTTT
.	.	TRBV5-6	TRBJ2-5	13	CASSLGGQETQYF	TGTGCCAGCAGCTTGGGGGGGCAAGAGACCCAGTACTTC
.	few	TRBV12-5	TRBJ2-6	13	CASTQSGANVLTF	TGTGCTAGTACCCAATCTGGGGCCAACGTCCTGACTTTC
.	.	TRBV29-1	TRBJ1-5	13	CSGSAGGNQPQHF	TGCAGCGGGTCAGCCGGGGGTAATCAGCCCCAGCATTTT
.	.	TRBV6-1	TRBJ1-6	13	CASSEVNHSPLHF	TGTGCCAGCAGTGAAGTTAATCATTCACCCCTCCACTTT
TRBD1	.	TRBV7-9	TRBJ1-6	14	CASSPGGSDSPLHF	TGTGCCAGCAGTCCAGGGGGTTCCGATTCACCCCTCCACTTT
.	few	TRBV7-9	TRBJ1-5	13	CASSFSGEQPQHF	TGTGCCAGCAGCTTTAGTGGGGAACAGCCCCAGCATTTT
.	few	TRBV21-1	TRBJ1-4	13	CASSKAPQWKLFF	TGTGCCAGCAGCAAAGCGCCCCAGTGGAAACTGTTTTTT
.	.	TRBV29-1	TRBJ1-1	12	CSAKVGLAGAFF	TGCAGCGCCAAGGTAGGCCTTGCAGGAGCTTTCTTT
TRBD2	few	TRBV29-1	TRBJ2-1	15	CSVDELAGGRNEQFF	TGCAGCGTTGATGAATTAGCGGGGGGCCGGAATGAGCAGTTCTTC
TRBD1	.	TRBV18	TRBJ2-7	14	CASSPGTGSYEQYF	TGTGCCAGCTCACCGGGGACAGGGTCCTACGAGCAGTACTTC
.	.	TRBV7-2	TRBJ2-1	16	CASSLGALPPYNEQFF	TGTGCCAGCAGCTTAGGGGCCTTACCTCCCTACAATGAGCAGTTCTTC
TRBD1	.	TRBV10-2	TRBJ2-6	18	CASSEWGQAFSGANVLTF	TGCGCCAGCAGTGAGTGGGGACAGGCCTTCTCTGGGGCCAACGTCCTGACTTTC
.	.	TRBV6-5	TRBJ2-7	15	CASSPQGTPIYEQYF	TGTGCCAGCAGCCCTCAAGGGACTCCAATCTACGAGCAGTACTTC
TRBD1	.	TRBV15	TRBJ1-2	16	CATSRDPGQGVYGYTF	TGTGCCACCAGCAGAGACCCGGGACAGGGTGTCTATGGCTACACCTTC
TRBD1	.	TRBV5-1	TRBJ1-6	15	CASTQSGQVNSPLHF	TGCGCCAGCACCCAATCGGGACAGGTCAATTCACCCCTCCACTTT
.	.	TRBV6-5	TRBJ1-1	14	CASSPRQRNTEAFF	TGTGCCAGCAGCCCCAGACAGAGGAACACTGAAGCTTTCTTT